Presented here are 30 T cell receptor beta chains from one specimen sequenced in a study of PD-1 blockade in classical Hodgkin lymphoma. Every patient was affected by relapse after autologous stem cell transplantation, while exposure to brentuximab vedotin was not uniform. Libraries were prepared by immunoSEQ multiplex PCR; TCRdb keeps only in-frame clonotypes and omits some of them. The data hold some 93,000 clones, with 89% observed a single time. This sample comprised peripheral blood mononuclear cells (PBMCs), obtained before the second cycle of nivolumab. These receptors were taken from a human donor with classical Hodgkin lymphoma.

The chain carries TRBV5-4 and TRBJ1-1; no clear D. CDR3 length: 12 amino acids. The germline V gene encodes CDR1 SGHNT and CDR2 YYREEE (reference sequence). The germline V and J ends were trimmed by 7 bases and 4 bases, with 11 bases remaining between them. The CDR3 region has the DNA TGTGCCAGCCACAGTTCAGGCACTGAAGCTTTCTTT. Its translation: CASHSSGTEAFF.

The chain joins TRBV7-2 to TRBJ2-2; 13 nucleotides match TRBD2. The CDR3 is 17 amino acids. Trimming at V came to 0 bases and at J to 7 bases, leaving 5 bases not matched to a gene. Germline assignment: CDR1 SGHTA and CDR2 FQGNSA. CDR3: CASSLAGTSGAGGELFF. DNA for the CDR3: TGTGCCAGCAGCTTAGCCGGGACTAGCGGGGCCGGCGGGGAGCTGTTTTTT.

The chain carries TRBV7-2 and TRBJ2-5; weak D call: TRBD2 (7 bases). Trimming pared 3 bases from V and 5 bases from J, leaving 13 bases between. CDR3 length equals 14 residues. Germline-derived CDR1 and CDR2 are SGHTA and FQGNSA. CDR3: CASSLNGGPETQYF. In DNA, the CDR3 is TGTGCCAGCAGCTTGAACGGGGGGCCCGAGACCCAGTACTTC.

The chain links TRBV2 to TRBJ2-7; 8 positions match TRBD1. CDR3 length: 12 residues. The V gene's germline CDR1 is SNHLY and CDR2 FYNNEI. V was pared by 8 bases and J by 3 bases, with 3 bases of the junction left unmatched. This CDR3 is CASGTGGYEQYF. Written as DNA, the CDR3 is TGTGCCAGCGGAACAGGGGGCTACGAGCAGTACTTC.

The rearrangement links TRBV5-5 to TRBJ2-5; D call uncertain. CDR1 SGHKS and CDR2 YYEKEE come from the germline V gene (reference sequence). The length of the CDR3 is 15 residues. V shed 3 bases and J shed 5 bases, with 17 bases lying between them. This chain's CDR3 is CASSYLFKAAETQYF. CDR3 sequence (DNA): TGTGCCAGCAGCTACCTTTTCAAGGCCGCTGAGACCCAGTACTTC. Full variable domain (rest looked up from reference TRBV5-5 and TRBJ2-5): DAGVTQSPTHLIKTRGQQVTLRCSPISGHKSVSWYQQVLGQGPQFIFQYYEKEERGRGNFPDRFSARQFPNYSSELNVNALLLGDSALYLCASSYLFKAAETQYFGPGTRLLVL.

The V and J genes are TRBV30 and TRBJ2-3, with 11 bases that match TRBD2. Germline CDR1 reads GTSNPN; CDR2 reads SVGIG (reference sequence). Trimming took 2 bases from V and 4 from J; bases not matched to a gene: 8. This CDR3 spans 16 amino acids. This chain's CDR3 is CAWSRLSGRAPDTQYF. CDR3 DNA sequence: TGTGCCTGGAGTCGACTTAGCGGGAGGGCCCCAGATACGCAGTATTTT.

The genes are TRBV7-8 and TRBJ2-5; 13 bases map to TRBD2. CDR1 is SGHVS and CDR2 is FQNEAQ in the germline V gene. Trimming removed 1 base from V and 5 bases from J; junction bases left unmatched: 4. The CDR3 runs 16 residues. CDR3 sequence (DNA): TGTGCCAGCAGCTTAGTAGGGACTAGCGGGGCTGAGACCCAGTACTTC. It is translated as CASSLVGTSGAETQYF.

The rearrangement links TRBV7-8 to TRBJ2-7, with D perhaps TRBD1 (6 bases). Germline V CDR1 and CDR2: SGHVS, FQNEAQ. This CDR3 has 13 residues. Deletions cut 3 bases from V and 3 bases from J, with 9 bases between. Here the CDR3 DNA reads TGTGCCAGCAGCTTTGGACAGAACTACGAGCAGTACTTC. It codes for CASSFGQNYEQYF.

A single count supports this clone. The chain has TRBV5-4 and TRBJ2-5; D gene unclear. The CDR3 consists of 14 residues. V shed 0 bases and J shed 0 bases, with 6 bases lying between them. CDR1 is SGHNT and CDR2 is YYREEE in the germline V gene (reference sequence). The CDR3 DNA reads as TGTGCCAGCAGCTTGGCTGGCAACCAAGAGACCCAGTACTTC. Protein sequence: CASSLAGNQETQYF.

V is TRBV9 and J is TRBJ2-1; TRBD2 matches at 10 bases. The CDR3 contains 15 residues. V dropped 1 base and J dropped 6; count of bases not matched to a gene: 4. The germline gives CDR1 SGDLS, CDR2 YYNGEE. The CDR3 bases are TGTGCCAGCAGCGTAAGCGGGAGGGCCGGCAATGAGCAGTTCTTC. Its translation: CASSVSGRAGNEQFF.

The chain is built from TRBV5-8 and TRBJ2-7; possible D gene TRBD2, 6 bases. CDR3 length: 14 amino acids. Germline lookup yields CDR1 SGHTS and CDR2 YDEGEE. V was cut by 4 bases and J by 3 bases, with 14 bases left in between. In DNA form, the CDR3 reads TGTGCCAGCAGCCACTTAGGAGGGATCTACGAGCAGTACTTC. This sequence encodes CASSHLGGIYEQYF.

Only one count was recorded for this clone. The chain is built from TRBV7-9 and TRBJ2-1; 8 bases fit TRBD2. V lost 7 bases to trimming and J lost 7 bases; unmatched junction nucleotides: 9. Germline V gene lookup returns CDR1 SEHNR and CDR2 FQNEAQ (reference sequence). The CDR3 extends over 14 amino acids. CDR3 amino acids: CASTPGLGSNEQFF. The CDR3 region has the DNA TGTGCCAGCACTCCGGGACTAGGTTCTAATGAGCAGTTCTTC.

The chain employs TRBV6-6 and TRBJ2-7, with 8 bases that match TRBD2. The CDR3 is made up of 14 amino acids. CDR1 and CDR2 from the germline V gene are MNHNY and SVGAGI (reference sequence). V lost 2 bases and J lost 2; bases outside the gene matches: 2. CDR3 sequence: CASSYTGGPYEQYF. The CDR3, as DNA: TGTGCCAGCAGTTACACGGGAGGGCCCTACGAGCAGTACTTC.

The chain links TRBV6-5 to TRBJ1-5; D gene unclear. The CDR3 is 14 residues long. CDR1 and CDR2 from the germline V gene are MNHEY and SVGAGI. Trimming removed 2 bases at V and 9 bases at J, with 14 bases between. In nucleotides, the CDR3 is TGTGCCAGCAGTTACACCTCTGAGGGATTGCCCCAGCATTTT. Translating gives CASSYTSEGLPQHF.

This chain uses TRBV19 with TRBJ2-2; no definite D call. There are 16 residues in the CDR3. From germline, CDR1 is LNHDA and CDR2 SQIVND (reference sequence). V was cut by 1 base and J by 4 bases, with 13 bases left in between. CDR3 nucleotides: TGTGCCAGTAGTATAGCCCAGGCTTGGAGCACCGGGGAGCTGTTTTTT. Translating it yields CASSIAQAWSTGELFF.

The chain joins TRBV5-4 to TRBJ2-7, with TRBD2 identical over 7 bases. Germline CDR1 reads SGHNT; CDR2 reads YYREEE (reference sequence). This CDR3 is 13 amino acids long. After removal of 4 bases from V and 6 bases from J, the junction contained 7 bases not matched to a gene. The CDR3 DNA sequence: TGTGCCAGCAGCGGGACGACTAGCTTCGAGCAGTACTTC. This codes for CASSGTTSFEQYF.

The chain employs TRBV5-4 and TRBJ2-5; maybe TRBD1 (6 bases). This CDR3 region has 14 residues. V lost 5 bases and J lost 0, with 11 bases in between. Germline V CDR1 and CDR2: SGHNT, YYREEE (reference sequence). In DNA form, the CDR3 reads TGTGCCAGCAGTACCGGACAGAACCAAGAGACCCAGTACTTC. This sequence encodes CASSTGQNQETQYF.

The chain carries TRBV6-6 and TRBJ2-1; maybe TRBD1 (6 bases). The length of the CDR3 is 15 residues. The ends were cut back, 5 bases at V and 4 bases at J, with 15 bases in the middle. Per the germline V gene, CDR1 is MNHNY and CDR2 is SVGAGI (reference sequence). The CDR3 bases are TGTGCCAGCAGTAACCGACAGGACCCATACAATGAGCAGTTCTTC. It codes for CASSNRQDPYNEQFF.

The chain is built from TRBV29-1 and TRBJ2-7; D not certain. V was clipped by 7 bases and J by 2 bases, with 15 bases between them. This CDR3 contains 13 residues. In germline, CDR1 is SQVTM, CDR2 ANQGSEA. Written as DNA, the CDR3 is TGCAGCGCCCTCGTCCCAGCACCCTACGAGCAGTACTTC. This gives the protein CSALVPAPYEQYF.

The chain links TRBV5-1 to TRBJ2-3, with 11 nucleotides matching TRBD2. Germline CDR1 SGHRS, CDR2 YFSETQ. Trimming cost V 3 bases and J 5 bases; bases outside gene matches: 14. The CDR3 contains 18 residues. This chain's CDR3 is CASSSPPLAGGRLDTQYF. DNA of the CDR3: TGCGCCAGCAGCTCCCCGCCGTTAGCGGGAGGGCGCTTAGATACGCAGTATTTT.

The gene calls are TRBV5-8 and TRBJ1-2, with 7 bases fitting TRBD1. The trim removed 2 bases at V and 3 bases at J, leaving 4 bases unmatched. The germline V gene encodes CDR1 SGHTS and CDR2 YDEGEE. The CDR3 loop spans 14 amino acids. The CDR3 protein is CASSFQGGDYGYTF. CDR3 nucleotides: TGTGCCAGCAGCTTTCAGGGGGGTGACTATGGCTACACCTTC.

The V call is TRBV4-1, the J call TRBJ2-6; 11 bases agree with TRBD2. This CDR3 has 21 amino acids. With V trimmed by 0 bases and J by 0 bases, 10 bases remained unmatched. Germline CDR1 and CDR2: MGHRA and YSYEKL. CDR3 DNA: TGCGCCAGCAGCCAAGATAAGGAGTCGCTAGCGGGGGGCTCTGGGGCCAACGTCCTGACTTTC. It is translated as CASSQDKESLAGGSGANVLTF.

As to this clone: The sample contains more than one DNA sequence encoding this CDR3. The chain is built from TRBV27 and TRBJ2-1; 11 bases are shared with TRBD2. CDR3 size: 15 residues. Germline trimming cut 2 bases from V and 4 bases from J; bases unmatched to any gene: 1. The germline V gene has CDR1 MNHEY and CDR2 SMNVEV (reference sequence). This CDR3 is CASSLGTSGYNEQFF. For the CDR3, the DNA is TGTGCCAGCAGTTTAGGGACTAGCGGATACAATGAGCAGTTCTTC.

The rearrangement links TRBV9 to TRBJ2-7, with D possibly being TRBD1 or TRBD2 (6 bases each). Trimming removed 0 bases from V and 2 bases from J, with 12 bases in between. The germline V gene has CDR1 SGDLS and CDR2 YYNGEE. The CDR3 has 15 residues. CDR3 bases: TGTGCCAGCAGCGTAGACGGAGGGGACACCTACGAGCAGTACTTC. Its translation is CASSVDGGDTYEQYF.

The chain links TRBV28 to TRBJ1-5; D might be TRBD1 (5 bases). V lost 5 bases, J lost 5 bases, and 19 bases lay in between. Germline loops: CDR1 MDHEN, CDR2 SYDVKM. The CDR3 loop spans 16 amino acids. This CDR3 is CASSPRGAGTYQPQHF. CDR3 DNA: TGTGCCAGCAGTCCTCGAGGGGCAGGGACCTATCAGCCCCAGCATTTT.

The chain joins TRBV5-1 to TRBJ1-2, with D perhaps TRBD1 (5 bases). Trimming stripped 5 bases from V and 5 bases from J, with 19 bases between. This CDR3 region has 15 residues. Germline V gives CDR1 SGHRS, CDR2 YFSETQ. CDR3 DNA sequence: TGCGCCAGCAGTACGGGGGATAATTCCCTATATGGCTACACCTTC. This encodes CASSTGDNSLYGYTF.

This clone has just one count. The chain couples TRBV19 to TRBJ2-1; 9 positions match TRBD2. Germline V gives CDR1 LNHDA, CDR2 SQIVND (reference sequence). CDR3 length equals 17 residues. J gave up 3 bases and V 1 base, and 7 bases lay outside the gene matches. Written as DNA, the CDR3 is TGTGCCAGTAGTATAGGCACCCTAGCGGGAAGCTACAATGAGCAGTTCTTC. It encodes CASSIGTLAGSYNEQFF.

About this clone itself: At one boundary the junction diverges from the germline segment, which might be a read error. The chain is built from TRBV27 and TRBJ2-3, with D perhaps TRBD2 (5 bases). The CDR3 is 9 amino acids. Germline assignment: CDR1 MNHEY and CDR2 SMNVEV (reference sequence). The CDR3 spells CASSPGEGF. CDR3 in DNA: TGTGCCAGCAGCCCCGGGGAAGGGTTT.

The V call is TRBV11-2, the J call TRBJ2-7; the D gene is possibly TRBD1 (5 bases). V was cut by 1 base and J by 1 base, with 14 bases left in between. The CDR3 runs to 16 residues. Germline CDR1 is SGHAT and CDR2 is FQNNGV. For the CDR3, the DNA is TGTGCCAGCAGCTTAGGATCAACAGGTCTTTCCTACGAGCAGTACTTC. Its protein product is CASSLGSTGLSYEQYF.

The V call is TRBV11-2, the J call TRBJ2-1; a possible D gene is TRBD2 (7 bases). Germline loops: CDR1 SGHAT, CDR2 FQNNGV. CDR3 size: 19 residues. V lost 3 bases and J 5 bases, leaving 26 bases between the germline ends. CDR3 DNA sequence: TGTGCCAGCAGCTTCTTTCTCTCGATGACTGGCGGGGGCCACAATGAGCAGTTCTTC. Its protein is CASSFFLSMTGGGHNEQFF.